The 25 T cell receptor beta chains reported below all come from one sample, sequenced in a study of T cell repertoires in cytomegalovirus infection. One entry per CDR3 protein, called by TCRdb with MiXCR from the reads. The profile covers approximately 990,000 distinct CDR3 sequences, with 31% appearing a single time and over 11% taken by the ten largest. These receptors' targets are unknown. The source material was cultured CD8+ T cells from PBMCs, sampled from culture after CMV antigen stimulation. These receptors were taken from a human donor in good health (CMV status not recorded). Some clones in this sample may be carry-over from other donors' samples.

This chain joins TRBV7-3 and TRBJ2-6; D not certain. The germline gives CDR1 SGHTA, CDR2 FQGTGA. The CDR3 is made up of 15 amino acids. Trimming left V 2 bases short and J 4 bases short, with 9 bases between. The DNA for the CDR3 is TGTGCCAGCAGCTTACTCGGGTTAGGGGCCAACGTCCTGACTTTC. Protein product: CASSLLGLGANVLTF.

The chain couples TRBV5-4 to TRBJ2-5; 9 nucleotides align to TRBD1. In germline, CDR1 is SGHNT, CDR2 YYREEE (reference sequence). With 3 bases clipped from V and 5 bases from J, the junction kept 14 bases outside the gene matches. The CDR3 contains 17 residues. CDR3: CASSSWGTGWSGETQYF. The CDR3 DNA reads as TGTGCCAGCAGCTCATGGGGGACAGGGTGGTCAGGGGAGACCCAGTACTTC.

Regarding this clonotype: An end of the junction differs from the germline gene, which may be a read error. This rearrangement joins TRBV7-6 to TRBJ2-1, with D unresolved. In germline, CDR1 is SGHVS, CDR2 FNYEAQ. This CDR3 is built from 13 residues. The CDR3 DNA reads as TGTACCAGCAGCTTAGCCCTTTTCAATGAGCAGTTCTTC. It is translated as CTSSLALFNEQFF.

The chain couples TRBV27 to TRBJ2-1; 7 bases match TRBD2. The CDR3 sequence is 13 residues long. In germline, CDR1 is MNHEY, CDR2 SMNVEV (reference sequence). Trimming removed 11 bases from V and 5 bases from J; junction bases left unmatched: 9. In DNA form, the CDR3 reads TGTGCCTCCTGCGCGGGGGTTGACAATGAGCAGTTCTTC. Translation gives CASCAGVDNEQFF.

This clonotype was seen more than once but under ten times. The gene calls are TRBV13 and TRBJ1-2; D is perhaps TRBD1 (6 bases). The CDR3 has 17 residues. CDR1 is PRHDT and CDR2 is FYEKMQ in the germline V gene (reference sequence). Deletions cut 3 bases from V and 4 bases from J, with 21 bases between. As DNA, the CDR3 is TGTGCCAGCAGCTTTGTGACAGGTGGCCCTCTGAGCTATGGCTACACCTTC. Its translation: CASSFVTGGPLSYGYTF.

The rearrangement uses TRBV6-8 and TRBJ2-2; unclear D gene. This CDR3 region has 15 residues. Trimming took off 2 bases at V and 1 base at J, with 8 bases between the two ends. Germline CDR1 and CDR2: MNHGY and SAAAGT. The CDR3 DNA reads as TGTGCCAGCAGTTACGTCGAAGTGAACACCGGGGAGCTGTTTTTT. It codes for CASSYVEVNTGELFF.

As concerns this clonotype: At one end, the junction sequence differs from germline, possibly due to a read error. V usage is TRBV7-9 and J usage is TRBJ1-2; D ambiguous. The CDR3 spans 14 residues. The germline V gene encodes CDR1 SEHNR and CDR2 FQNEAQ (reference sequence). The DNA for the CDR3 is TGTGCCAGCAGTTTAGCTCAGAGTAACTATGGCTACACCTTC. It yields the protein CASSLAQSNYGYTF.

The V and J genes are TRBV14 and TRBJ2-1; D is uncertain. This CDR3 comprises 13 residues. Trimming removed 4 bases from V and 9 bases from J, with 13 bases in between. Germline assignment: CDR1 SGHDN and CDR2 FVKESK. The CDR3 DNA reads TGTGCCAGCAGCCCTGATCGAGTTAGTGAGCAGTTCTTC. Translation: CASSPDRVSEQFF.

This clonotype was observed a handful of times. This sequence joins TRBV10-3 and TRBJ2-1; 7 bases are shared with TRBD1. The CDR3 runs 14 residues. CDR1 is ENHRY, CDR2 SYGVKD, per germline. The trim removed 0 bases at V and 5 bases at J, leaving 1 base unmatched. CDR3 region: CAISESTGNNEQFF. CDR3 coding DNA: TGTGCCATCAGTGAGTCGACAGGGAACAATGAGCAGTTCTTC.

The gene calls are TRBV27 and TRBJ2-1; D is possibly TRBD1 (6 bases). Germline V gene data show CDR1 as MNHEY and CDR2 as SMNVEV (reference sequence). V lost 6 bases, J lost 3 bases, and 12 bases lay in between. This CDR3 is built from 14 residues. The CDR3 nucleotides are TGTGCCAGCAGGCCGACAGGTTTCTACAATGAGCAGTTCTTC. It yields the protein CASRPTGFYNEQFF.

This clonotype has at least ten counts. CDR3 coding DNA: TGTGCCAGCAGTCCGTTTGACTATGGCTACACCTTC. It yields the protein CASSPFDYGYTF. The J gene is TRBJ1-2, the V gene TRBV12-3 or TRBV12-4; no clear D gene. V lost 5 bases to trimming and J lost 3 bases, with 7 bases between them. The length of the CDR3 is 12 residues.

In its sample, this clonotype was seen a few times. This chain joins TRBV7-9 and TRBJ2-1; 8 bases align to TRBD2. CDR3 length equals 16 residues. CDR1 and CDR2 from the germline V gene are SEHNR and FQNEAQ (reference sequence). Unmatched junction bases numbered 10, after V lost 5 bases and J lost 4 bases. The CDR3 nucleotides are TGTGCCAGCAGCCCGGCGGGGGGCGCGAATTACAATGAGCAGTTCTTC. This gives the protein CASSPAGGANYNEQFF.

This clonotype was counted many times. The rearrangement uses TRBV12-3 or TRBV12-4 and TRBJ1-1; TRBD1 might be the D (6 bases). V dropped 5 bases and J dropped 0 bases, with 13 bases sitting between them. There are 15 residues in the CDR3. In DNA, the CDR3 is TGTGCCAGCAGTCTAGGGGGGGGGATGAACACTGAAGCTTTCTTT. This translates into CASSLGGGMNTEAFF.

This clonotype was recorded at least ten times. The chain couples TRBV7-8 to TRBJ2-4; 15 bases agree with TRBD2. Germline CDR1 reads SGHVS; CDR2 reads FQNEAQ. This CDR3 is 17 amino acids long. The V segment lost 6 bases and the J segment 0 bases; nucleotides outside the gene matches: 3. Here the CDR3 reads CASRGLAGGRAKNIQYF. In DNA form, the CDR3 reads TGTGCCAGCAGAGGACTAGCGGGGGGGCGAGCCAAAAACATTCAGTACTTC.

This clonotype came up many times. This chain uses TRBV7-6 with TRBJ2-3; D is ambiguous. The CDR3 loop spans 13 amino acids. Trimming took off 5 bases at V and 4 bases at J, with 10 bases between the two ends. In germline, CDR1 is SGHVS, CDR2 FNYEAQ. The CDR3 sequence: CASSRLTPDTQYF. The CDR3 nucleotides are TGTGCCAGCAGCCGTTTAACCCCAGATACGCAGTATTTT. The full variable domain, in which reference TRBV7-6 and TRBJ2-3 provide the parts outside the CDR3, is GAGVSQSPRYKVTKRGQDVALRCDPISGHVSLYWYRQALGQGPEFLTYFNYEAQQDKSGLPNDRFSAERPEGSISTLTIQRTEQRDSAMYRCASSRLTPDTQYFGPGTRLTVL.

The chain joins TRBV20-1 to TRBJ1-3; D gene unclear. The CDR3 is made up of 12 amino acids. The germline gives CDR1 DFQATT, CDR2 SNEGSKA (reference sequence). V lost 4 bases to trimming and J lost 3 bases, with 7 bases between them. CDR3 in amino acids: CSATEGGNTIYF. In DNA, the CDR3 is TGCAGTGCTACCGAGGGTGGAAACACCATATATTTT.

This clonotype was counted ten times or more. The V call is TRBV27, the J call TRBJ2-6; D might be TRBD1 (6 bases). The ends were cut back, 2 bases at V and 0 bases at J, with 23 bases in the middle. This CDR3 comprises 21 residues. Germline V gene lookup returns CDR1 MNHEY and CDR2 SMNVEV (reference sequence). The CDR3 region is CASSLRGFDSGSLSGANVLTF. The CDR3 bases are TGTGCCAGCAGTTTAAGGGGGTTCGACAGCGGCTCCCTCTCTGGGGCCAACGTCCTGACTTTC. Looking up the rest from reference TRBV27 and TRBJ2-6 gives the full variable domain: EAQVTQNPRYLITVTGKKLTVTCSQNMNHEYMSWYRQDPGLGLRQIYYSMNVEVTDKGDVPEGYKVSRKEKRNFPLILESPSPNQTSLYFCASSLRGFDSGSLSGANVLTFGAGSRLTVL.

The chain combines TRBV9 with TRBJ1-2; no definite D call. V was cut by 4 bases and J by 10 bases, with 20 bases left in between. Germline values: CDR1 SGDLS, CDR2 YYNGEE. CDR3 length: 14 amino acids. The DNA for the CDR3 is TGTGCCAGCAGCAAAAGGACGGCCTACGACGCCTACACCTTC. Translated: CASSKRTAYDAYTF.

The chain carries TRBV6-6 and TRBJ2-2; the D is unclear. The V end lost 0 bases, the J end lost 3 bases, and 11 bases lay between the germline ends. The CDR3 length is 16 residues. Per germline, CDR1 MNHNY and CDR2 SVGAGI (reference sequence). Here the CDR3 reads CASSYSRYNDTGELFF. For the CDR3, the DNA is TGTGCCAGCAGTTACTCGCGATACAACGACACCGGGGAGCTGTTTTTT.

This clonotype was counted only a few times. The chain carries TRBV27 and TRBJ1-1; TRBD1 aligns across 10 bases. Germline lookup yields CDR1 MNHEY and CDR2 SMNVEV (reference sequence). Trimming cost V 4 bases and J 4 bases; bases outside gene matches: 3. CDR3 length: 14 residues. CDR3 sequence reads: CASSYGTGATEAFF. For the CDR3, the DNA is TGTGCCAGCAGTTACGGGACAGGGGCCACTGAAGCTTTCTTT.

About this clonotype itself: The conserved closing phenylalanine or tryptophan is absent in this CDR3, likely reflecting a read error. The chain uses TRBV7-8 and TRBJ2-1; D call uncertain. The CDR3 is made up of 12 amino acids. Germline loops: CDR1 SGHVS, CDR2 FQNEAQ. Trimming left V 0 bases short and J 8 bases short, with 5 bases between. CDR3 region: CASSLAGYEQFS. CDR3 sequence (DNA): TGTGCCAGCAGCTTAGCTGGCTATGAGCAGTTCTCC.

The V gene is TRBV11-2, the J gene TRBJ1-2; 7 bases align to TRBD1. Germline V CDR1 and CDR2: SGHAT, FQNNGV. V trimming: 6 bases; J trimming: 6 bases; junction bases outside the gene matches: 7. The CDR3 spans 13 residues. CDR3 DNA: TGTGCCAGCAGATCGACAGGGTTGGATGGCTACACCTTC. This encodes CASRSTGLDGYTF.

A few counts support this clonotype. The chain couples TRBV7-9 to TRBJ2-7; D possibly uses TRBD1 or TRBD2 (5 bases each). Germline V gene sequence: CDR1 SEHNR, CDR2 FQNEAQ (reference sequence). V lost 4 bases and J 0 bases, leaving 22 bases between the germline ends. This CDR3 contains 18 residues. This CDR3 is CASSYTVRRDPSSYEQYF. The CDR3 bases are TGTGCCAGCAGCTATACTGTACGCCGGGACCCAAGCTCCTACGAGCAGTACTTC.

This CDR3 reads CASMLRDKQFF. The CDR3 nucleotides are TGTGCCAGCATGCTCCGGGACAAGCAGTTCTTC. The rearrangement uses TRBV2 and TRBJ2-1; D possibly corresponds to TRBD1 (6 bases). The germline V gene has CDR1 SNHLY and CDR2 FYNNEI. The CDR3 consists of 11 residues. Trimming cost V 7 bases and J 11 bases, with 12 bases left between them.

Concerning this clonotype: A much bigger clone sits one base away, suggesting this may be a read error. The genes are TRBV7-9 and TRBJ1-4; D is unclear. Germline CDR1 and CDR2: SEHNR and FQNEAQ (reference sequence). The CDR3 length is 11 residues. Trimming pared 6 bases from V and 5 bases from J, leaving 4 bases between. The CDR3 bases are TGTGCCAGCAGGTTAAATGAAAAACTGTTTTTT. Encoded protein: CASRLNEKLFF.